This is a list of T cell receptor beta chains from one sample in a study of T cell repertoires and leukemia-associated antigens. For these receptors, no antigen is known. TCRdb re-analysed the 5' RACE reads in MiXCR, keeping a single row per CDR3 protein. The data contain about 15,000 distinct CDR3 sequences, more than 30% of them singletons. Sequences were obtained from CD3+ T cells sorted from blood and cultured. The receptors were gathered from a female donor in good health. The CDR3 runs from the conserved cysteine through the conserved F or W. Each record gives: J gene, V gene, D gene, clone size, CDR3 DNA, CDR3 protein. D genes are given only for firm matches. Only some rows state a clone size, as once, few, many or a class for expanded clones.

TRBJ2-2,TRBV5-1,TRBD1,medium-sized,TGCGCCAGCAGCTCGACAGGGTTGGACACCGGGGAGCTGTTTTTT,CASSSTGLDTGELFF
TRBJ2-7,TRBV24-1,TRBD2,.,TGTGCCACCAGTAACCCGGGAGGACACACATCCTACGAGCAGTACTTC,CATSNPGGHTSYEQYF
TRBJ2-1,TRBV5-5,TRBD2,medium-sized,TGTGCCAGCAGCTTAGGGGTAGCGGGAGGATACAATGAGCAGTTCTTC,CASSLGVAGGYNEQFF
TRBJ2-3,TRBV6-5,TRBD2,.,TGTGCCAGCAGTTTCGGACTAGCCACAGATACGCAGTATTTT,CASSFGLATDTQYF
TRBJ2-1,TRBV4-3,TRBD2,medium-sized,TGCGCCAGCAGCCAAGAGTCGCGGGAGGACGCCAAGGATAATGAGCAGTTCTTC,CASSQESREDAKDNEQFF
TRBJ2-1,TRBV4-2,TRBD2,many,TGTGCCAGCAGCCAAGAGGCTAGCGGGAGCGATGAGCAGTTCTTC,CASSQEASGSDEQFF
TRBJ2-4,TRBV20-1,TRBD2,once,TGCAGTGCTAGGGGCAGCGGGACTACCTACATTCAGTACTTC,CSARGSGTTYIQYF
TRBJ2-5,TRBV7-9,.,medium-sized,TGTGCCAGCAGCTTAAATCCAGGATCCCAAGAGACCCAGTACTTC,CASSLNPGSQETQYF
TRBJ1-3,TRBV29-1,.,.,TGCAGCGTTGTCATGAGCTCTGGAAACACCATATATTTT,CSVVMSSGNTIYF
TRBJ1-1,TRBV20-1,TRBD1,.,TGCAGTGCTCGCCCCCGGGACAGGGGCGGGAACACTGAAGCTTTCTTT,CSARPRDRGGNTEAFF
TRBJ1-3,TRBV4-2,.,medium-sized,TGTGCCAGCAGCCAAGATACGGCGTGGCGCTCTGGAAACACCATATATTTT,CASSQDTAWRSGNTIYF
TRBJ2-1,TRBV19,.,many,TGTGCCAGTAGTATAGATCCCCCGGACGGACCCTACAATGAGCAGTTCTTC,CASSIDPPDGPYNEQFF
TRBJ2-7,TRBV9,.,once,TGTGTTAGCTGCAGCCACGAGCAGTACTTC,CVSCSHEQYF
TRBJ1-2,TRBV4-1,TRBD1,many,TGCGCCAGCAGCCGATCGGACAGGCCTTTAGAGGGTGGCTACACCTTC,CASSRSDRPLEGGYTF
TRBJ2-1,TRBV7-2,.,many,TGTGCCAGCAGCCCGCGGGGCGGGATTTATGAGCAGTTCTTC,CASSPRGGIYEQFF
TRBJ1-5,TRBV27,TRBD1,many,TGTGCCAGCAGTTTAGACAGGGGAAGCAATCAGCCCCAGCATTTT,CASSLDRGSNQPQHF
TRBJ2-1,TRBV28,TRBD2,many,TGTGCCAGCAGTCCAAGTCCGGGACTAGCTTTTAGCTCCTACAATGAGCAGTTCTTC,CASSPSPGLAFSSYNEQFF
TRBJ2-2,TRBV28,TRBD2,few,TGTGCCAGCGAAGGACTAGCGGACGGGGAGCTGTTTTTT,CASEGLADGELFF
TRBJ2-1,TRBV6-2/TRBV6-3,.,.,TGTGCCAGCAGTCCCCAAAAGAGACGGGCCTCCTACAATGAGCAGTTCTTC,CASSPQKRRASYNEQFF